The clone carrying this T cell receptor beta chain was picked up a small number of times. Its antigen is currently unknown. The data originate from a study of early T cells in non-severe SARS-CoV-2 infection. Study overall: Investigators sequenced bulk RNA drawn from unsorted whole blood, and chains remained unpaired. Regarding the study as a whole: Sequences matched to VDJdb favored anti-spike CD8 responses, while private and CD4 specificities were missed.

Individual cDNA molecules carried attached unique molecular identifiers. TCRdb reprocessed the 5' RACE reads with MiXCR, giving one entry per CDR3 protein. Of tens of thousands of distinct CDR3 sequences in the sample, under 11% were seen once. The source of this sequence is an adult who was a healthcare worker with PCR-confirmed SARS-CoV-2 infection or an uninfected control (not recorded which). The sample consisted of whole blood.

CDR3 DNA: TGTGCCAGCAGCTCCGACCGCCTTAACACTGAAGCTTTCTTT. This gives the protein CASSSDRLNTEAFF. V gene TRBV5-5 combines with J gene TRBJ1-1; D call uncertain. V gave up 3 bases and J gave up 2 bases, with 11 bases separating them. Germline values: CDR1 SGHKS, CDR2 YYEKEE (reference sequence). This CDR3 contains 14 residues.